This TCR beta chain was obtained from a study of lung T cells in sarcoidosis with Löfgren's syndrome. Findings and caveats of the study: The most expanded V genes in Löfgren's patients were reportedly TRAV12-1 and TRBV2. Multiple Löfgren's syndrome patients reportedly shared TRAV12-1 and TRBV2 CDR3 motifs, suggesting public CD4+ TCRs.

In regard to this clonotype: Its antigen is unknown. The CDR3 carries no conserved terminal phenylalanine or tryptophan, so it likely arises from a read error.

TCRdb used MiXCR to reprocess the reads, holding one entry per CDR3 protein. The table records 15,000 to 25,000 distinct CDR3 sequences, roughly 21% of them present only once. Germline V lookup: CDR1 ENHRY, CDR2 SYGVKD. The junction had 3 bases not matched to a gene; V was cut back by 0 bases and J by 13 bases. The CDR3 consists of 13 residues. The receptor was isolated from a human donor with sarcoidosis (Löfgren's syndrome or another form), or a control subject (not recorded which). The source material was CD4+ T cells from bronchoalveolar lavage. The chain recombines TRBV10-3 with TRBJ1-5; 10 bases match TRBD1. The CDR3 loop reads CAISESWDRGQHS. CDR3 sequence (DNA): TGTGCCATCAGTGAGTCGTGGGACAGGGGACAGCATTCT.